The present TCR beta chain was sequenced within a study of T-cell reconstitution after alpha-beta-depleted transplantation in children. J gave up 10 bases and V 5 bases, and 9 bases lay outside the gene matches. CDR1 is SGHTA and CDR2 is FQGNSA in the germline V gene. CDR3 length: 15 residues. General study points: At day 60, the high TCRbeta diversity found in some patients originated from recipient T cells and thymic progenitors that had survived. It was newly produced T cells that mostly accounted for T-cell counts and diversity one year after transplant. Several hundred expanded graft clones reportedly supplied alpha-beta T cells about two months after transplant.

This clonotype was counted only a few times. Its cognate antigen is unknown. This sample's TCRbeta library carried unique molecular identifier barcodes. Using its own MiXCR run on the PCR reads, TCRdb lists one record per CDR3 protein. Seen here are 500,000 or so distinct CDR3 sequences, 11% observed once, and the top ten hold roughly 15%. The source is a female patient aged 2-10 years who had a stem cell transplant for aplastic anemia, so the T cells may come from the graft donor. The sample here was PBMCs, mostly from graft donor cells, taken 180 days after TCRalphabeta/CD19-depleted stem cell transplant. The chain employs TRBV7-2 and TRBJ2-1, with 12 bases identical to TRBD1. Written as DNA, the CDR3 is TGTGCCAGCAGCCCACGGGACAGGGGGCGCGGGGAGCAGTTCTTC. Translating gives CASSPRDRGRGEQFF.